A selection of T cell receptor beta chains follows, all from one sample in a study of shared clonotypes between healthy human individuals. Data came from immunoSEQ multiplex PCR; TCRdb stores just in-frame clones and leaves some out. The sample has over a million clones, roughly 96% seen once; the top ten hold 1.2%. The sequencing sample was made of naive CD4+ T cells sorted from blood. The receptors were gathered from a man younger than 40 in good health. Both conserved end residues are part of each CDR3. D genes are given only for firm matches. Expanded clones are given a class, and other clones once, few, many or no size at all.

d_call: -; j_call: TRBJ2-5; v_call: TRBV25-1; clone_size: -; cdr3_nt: TGTGCCAGCAGTGATCCGGGGAAGACCCAGTACTTC; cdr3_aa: CASSDPGKTQYF
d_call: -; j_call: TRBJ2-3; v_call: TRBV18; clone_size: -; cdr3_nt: TGTGCCAGCTCACCGTCTAGGGCAAGCACAGATACGCAGTATTTT; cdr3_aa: CASSPSRASTDTQYF
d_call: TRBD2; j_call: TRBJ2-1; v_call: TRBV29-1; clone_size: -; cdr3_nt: TGCAGCGTTGCGGCTAGCGGGATCCCCTACAATGAGCAGTTCTTC; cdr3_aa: CSVAASGIPYNEQFF
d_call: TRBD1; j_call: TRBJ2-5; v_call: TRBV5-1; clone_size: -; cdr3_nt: TGCGCCAGCAGCTTGGAAGGGACAGGGGACTGGGAGACCCAGTACTTC; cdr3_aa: CASSLEGTGDWETQYF
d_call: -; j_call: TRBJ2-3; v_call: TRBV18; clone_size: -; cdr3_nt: TGTGCCAGCTCACCACGGGGGGCAGATACGCAGTATTTT; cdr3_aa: CASSPRGADTQYF
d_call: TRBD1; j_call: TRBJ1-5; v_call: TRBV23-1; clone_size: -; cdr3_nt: TGCGCCAGCAGTCACGGGACAGGGAATCAGCCCCAGCATTTT; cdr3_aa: CASSHGTGNQPQHF
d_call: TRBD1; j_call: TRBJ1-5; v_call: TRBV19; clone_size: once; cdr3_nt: TGTGCCAGTAGTAGCGGGACAGGGGGCGGTCAGCCCCAGCATTTT; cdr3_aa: CASSSGTGGGQPQHF
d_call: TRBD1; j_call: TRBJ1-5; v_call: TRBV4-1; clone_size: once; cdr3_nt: TGCGCCAGCAGCCAAGGACAGGGTAATCAGCCCCAGCATTTT; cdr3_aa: CASSQGQGNQPQHF
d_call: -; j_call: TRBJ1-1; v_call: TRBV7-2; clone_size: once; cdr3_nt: TGTGCCAGCAGCTTAGCGCCCAGGACGCTGGGGAACACTGAAGCTTTCTTT; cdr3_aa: CASSLAPRTLGNTEAFF
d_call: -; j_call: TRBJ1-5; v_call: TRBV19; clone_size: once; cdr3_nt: TGTGCCAGTAGTATTCCCGGAAATCAGCCCCAGCATTTT; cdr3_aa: CASSIPGNQPQHF
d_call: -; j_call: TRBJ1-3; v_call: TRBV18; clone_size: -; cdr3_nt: TGTGCCAGCTCACCACTTAATCAGGGATCCTCTGGAAACACCATATATTTT; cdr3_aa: CASSPLNQGSSGNTIYF
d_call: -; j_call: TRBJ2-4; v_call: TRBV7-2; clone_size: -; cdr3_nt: TGTGCCAGCGCACGGTGGCGGGGCATCGAAAACATTCAGTACTTC; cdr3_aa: CASARWRGIENIQYF
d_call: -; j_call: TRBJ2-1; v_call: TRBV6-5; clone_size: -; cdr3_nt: TGTGCCAGCAGTTACTCAAAACAGACCAATGAGCAGTTCTTC; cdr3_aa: CASSYSKQTNEQFF
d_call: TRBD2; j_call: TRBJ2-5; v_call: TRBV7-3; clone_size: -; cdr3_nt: TGTGCCAGCAGCCCGTCGGGACTACAAGAGACCCAGTACTTC; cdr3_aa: CASSPSGLQETQYF
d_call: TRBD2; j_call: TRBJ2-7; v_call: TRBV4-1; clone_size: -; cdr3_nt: TGCGCCAGCAGCCAACCGACTAGCGGGCTTTACGAGCAGTACTTC; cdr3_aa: CASSQPTSGLYEQYF
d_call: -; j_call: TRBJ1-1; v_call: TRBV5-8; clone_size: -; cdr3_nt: TGTGCCAGCAGCTTGTCGGCCAGGGGTTTGAACACTGAAGCTTTCTTT; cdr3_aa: CASSLSARGLNTEAFF
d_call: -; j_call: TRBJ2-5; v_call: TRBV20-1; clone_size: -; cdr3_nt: TGCAGTGCTAGAGCAGGGAAAACCCAGTACTTC; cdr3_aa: CSARAGKTQYF
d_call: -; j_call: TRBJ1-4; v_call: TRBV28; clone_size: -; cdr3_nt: TGTGCCAGCAGTCTCCAGGGGTTTAGTGAAAAACTGTTTTTT; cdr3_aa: CASSLQGFSEKLFF
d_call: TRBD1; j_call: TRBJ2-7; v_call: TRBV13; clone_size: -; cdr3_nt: TGTGCCAGCAGCTTAGGCGGGACAGGGGGTTACGAGCAGTACTTC; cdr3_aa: CASSLGGTGGYEQYF
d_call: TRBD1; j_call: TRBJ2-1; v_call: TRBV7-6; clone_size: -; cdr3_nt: TGTGCCAGCAGCAGAACCGGGACAGGGGTGAACAATGAGCAGTTCTTC; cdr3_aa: CASSRTGTGVNNEQFF
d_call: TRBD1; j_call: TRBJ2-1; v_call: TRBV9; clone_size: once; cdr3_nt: TGTGCCAGCAGCCCCGAAATACCCGGGACTCAACCTTACAGGGGGTTCTACAATGAGCAGTTCTTC; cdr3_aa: CASSPEIPGTQPYRGFYNEQFF
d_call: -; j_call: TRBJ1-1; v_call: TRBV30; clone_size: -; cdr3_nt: TGTGCCTGGAGTTCCCTGGGGGTGGGTGAAGCTTTCTTT; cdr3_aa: CAWSSLGVGEAFF
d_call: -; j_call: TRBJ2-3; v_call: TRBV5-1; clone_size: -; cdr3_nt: TGCGCCAGCAGCCCCGATGGCACAGATACGCAGTATTTT; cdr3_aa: CASSPDGTDTQYF
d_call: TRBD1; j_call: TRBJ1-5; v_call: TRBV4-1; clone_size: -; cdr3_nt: TGCGCCAGCAGCCAAGATCGGGGGACAGGGAGGGATCAGCCCCAGCATTTT; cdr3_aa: CASSQDRGTGRDQPQHF
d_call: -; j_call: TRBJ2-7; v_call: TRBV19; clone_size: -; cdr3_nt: TGTGCCAGTAGAACGGGAAACTCCTACGAGCAGTACTTC; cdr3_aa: CASRTGNSYEQYF
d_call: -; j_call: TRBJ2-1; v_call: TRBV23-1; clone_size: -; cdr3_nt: TGCGCCAGCAGTCAGCCGACTAGAGCTAATGAGCAGTTCTTC; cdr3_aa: CASSQPTRANEQFF
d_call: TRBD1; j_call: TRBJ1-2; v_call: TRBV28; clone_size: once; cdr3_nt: TGTGCCATATTTCGGGACAGGCCCTATGGCTACACCTTC; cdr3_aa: CAIFRDRPYGYTF
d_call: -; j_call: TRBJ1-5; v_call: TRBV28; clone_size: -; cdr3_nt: TGTGCCAGCGGATTAGGGTGGACGAAGCCCCAGCATTTT; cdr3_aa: CASGLGWTKPQHF
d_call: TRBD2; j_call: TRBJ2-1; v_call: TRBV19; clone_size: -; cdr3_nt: TGTGCCAGTAGCCTAAGACTAGCGGGAGAGCAGTTCTTC; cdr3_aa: CASSLRLAGEQFF
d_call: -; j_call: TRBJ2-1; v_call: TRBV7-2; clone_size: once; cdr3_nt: TGTGCCAGCAGGGCCAGGGTATACAATGAGCAGTTCTTC; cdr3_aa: CASRARVYNEQFF
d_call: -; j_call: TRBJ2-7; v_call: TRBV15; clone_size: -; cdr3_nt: TGTGCCACCAGCAGAACCAGAGGCCCCTACGAGCAGTACTTC; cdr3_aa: CATSRTRGPYEQYF
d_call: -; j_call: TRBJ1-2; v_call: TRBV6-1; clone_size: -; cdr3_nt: TGTGCCAGCAGTGCTAGGACAATCAGGAGCTATGGCTACACCTTC; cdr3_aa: CASSARTIRSYGYTF
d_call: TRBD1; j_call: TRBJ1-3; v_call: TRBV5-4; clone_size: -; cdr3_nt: TGTGCCAGCAGCTCGACAGGGGGTAGTGGAAACACCATATATTTT; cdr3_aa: CASSSTGGSGNTIYF
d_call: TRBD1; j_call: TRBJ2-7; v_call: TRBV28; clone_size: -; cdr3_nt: TGTGCCAGCAGACGAAGACGGACAGGGGGCATCTACGAGCAGTACTTC; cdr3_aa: CASRRRRTGGIYEQYF
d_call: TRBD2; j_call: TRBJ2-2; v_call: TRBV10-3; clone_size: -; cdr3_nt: TGTGCCATCAGGGCGGCGGGACTAACGAACACCGGGGAGCTGTTTTTT; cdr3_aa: CAIRAAGLTNTGELFF
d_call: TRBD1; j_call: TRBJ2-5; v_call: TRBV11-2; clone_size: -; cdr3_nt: TGTGCCAGCAGCTTAGGGGCAGGGGGAGAGACCCAGTACTTC; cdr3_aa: CASSLGAGGETQYF
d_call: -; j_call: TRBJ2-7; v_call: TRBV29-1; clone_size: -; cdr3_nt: TGCAGCGTCGGGACTCAGAGCTCCTACGAGCAGTACTTC; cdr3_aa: CSVGTQSSYEQYF
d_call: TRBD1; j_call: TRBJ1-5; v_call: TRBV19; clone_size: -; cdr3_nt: TGTGCCACCCTTCCGACAGGGACGGTTTTTCAGCCCCAGCATTTT; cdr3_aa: CATLPTGTVFQPQHF
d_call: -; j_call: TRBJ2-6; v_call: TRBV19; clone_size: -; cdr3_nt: TGTGCCAGTAGTAACAGGGCTGGGGCCAACGTCCTGACTTTC; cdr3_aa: CASSNRAGANVLTF
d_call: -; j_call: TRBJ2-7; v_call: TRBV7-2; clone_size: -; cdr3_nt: TGTGCCAGCAGCACAGGGTACGAGCAGTACTTC; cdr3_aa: CASSTGYEQYF
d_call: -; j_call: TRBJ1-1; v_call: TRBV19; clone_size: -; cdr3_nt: TGTGCCAGTAGTATATACAGGGACCCGAACACTGAAGCTTTCTTT; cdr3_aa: CASSIYRDPNTEAFF
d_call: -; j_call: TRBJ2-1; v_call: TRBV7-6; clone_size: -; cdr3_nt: TGTGCCAGCAGCCGCCGGGGCGGCCCCCTCTACAATGAGCAGTTCTTC; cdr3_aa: CASSRRGGPLYNEQFF
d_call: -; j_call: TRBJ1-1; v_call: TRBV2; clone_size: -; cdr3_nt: TGTGCCAGCAGGGGTTCAGTGCTTAGAGACTGGAACACTGAAGCTTTCTTT; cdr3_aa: CASRGSVLRDWNTEAFF
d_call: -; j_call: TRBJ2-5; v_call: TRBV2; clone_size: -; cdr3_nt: TGTGCCAGCAGTGAATTGGCTCCAGAGACCCAGTACTTC; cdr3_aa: CASSELAPETQYF
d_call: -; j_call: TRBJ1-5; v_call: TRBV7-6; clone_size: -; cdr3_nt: TGTGCCAGCAGCTTAGGAGGGTTCAATCAGCCCCAGCATTTT; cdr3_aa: CASSLGGFNQPQHF